The rows below give T cell receptor beta chains drawn from one sample of a study of cytomegalovirus exposure and HLA in healthy donors. Sequencing was performed with immunoSEQ multiplex PCR; in TCRdb, only in-frame clones are kept and a portion is missing. The table shows some 250,000 clones, with nearly 90% occurring only once. Sequenced: PBMCs. Receptors were obtained from a woman aged 18-29 years in good health and CMV-seronegative. CDR3s include the opening cysteine and the closing phenylalanine or tryptophan. The order of the fields is CDR3 protein, CDR3 DNA, D gene, clone size, J gene, V gene. A D gene is named only where the DNA matches it firmly. Clone sizes are given selectively: once, few, many, or a class where the clone is expanded.

CDR3 protein: CASSRLTGVQETQYF
CDR3 DNA: TGCGCCAGCAGCCGATTGACAGGGGTCCAAGAGACCCAGTACTTC
D gene: TRBD1
clone size: -
J gene: TRBJ2-5
V gene: TRBV4-1

CDR3 protein: CASSARAPQPQHF
CDR3 DNA: TGTGCCAGCAGTGCCCGCGCCCCTCAGCCCCAGCATTTT
D gene: -
clone size: once
J gene: TRBJ1-5
V gene: TRBV6-1

CDR3 protein: CASKQEPENQPQHF
CDR3 DNA: TGCGCCAGCAAACAGGAGCCGGAAAATCAGCCCCAGCATTTT
D gene: -
clone size: -
J gene: TRBJ1-5
V gene: TRBV5-1

CDR3 protein: CASSFQGQPTYGYTF
CDR3 DNA: TGTGCCAGCAGTTTCCAGGGACAGCCGACCTATGGCTACACCTTC
D gene: TRBD1
clone size: few
J gene: TRBJ1-2
V gene: TRBV28

CDR3 protein: CASSSPGETQYF
CDR3 DNA: TGTGCCAGCAGTTCCCCCGGAGAGACCCAGTACTTC
D gene: -
clone size: few
J gene: TRBJ2-5
V gene: TRBV7-3

CDR3 protein: CASRPSVLTGHGYTF
CDR3 DNA: TGTGCCAGCAGACCCTCCGTCCTGACAGGGCATGGCTACACCTTC
D gene: TRBD1
clone size: few
J gene: TRBJ1-2
V gene: TRBV7-9

CDR3 protein: CASSPRLWGDISYEQYF
CDR3 DNA: TGTGCCAGCAGCCCCCGTCTTTGGGGGGATATATCCTACGAGCAGTACTTC
D gene: -
clone size: once
J gene: TRBJ2-7
V gene: TRBV7-6

CDR3 protein: CASRYSFSYEQYF
CDR3 DNA: TGTGCCAGCAGGTACAGCTTCTCCTACGAGCAGTACTTC
D gene: -
clone size: -
J gene: TRBJ2-7
V gene: TRBV5-6

CDR3 protein: CASSFDHRGQLKYF
CDR3 DNA: TGTGCCAGCAGCTTCGATCACAGGGGACAACTTAAGTACTTC
D gene: TRBD1
clone size: -
J gene: TRBJ2-5
V gene: TRBV7-2

CDR3 protein: CASSPSQGARQYF
CDR3 DNA: TGTGCCAGCAGCCCCTCCCAGGGGGCGAGGCAGTACTTC
D gene: TRBD1
clone size: -
J gene: TRBJ2-7
V gene: TRBV11-2

CDR3 protein: CASSNTESNQPQHF
CDR3 DNA: TGTGCCAGCAGCAACACAGAGAGCAATCAGCCCCAGCATTTT
D gene: -
clone size: few
J gene: TRBJ1-5
V gene: TRBV9

CDR3 protein: CASSLGSGEPLGTQYF
CDR3 DNA: TGTGCCAGCAGCTTAGGTTCGGGGGAACCTTTGGGGACCCAGTACTTC
D gene: -
clone size: -
J gene: TRBJ2-5
V gene: TRBV11-2

CDR3 protein: CASSPGTGYGYGYTF
CDR3 DNA: TGCGCCAGCAGCCCCGGGACAGGGTATGGCTATGGCTACACCTTC
D gene: TRBD1
clone size: -
J gene: TRBJ1-2
V gene: TRBV5-1

CDR3 protein: CASSPPNRGELIAEAFF
CDR3 DNA: TGTGCCAGCTCACCACCGAACAGGGGGGAATTGATCGCTGAAGCTTTCTTT
D gene: TRBD1
clone size: -
J gene: TRBJ1-1
V gene: TRBV18

CDR3 protein: CASKQLWGQRGRSGTQYF
CDR3 DNA: TGTGCCAGCAAACAACTCTGGGGCCAGCGGGGGCGAAGTGGGACCCAGTACTTC
D gene: TRBD2
clone size: -
J gene: TRBJ2-5
V gene: TRBV13

CDR3 protein: CASSYSTGEDTGELFF
CDR3 DNA: TGTGCCAGCAGTTACTCGACAGGGGAGGACACCGGGGAGCTGTTTTTT
D gene: TRBD1
clone size: -
J gene: TRBJ2-2
V gene: TRBV6-5

CDR3 protein: CASSLVDPGRGGTDTQYF
CDR3 DNA: TGTGCCAGCAGCTTAGTGGACCCGGGACGGGGGGGCACAGATACGCAGTATTTT
D gene: TRBD2
clone size: -
J gene: TRBJ2-3
V gene: TRBV11-2

CDR3 protein: CASSQELAGDTQYF
CDR3 DNA: TGCGCCAGCAGCCAAGAACTAGCAGGGGATACGCAGTATTTT
D gene: -
clone size: -
J gene: TRBJ2-3
V gene: TRBV4-3

CDR3 protein: CASSLGVGVEQYF
CDR3 DNA: TGTGCCAGCAGTCTCGGGGTGGGCGTCGAGCAGTACTTC
D gene: -
clone size: -
J gene: TRBJ2-7
V gene: TRBV2

CDR3 protein: CASSPLTSGNEQFF
CDR3 DNA: TGCGCCAGCAGCCCATTAACTAGCGGCAATGAGCAGTTCTTC
D gene: TRBD2
clone size: -
J gene: TRBJ2-1
V gene: TRBV4-1

CDR3 protein: CASSREGARGYTF
CDR3 DNA: TGTGCCAGCAGTCGAGAGGGGGCGAGGGGCTACACCTTC
D gene: TRBD1
clone size: -
J gene: TRBJ1-2
V gene: TRBV6-1

CDR3 protein: CASTRTDGGRFGYTF
CDR3 DNA: TGTGCCAGCACCCGGACCGACGGAGGAAGGTTTGGCTACACCTTC
D gene: -
clone size: -
J gene: TRBJ1-2
V gene: TRBV6-5

CDR3 protein: CASSFSGVDEKLFF
CDR3 DNA: TGCGCCAGCAGCTTTTCAGGGGTGGACGAAAAACTGTTTTTT
D gene: -
clone size: -
J gene: TRBJ1-4
V gene: TRBV5-1

CDR3 protein: CASSLNRRRSLNTEAFF
CDR3 DNA: TGCGCCAGCAGCTTGAATCGAAGGAGGTCCTTGAACACTGAAGCTTTCTTT
D gene: -
clone size: -
J gene: TRBJ1-1
V gene: TRBV5-1

CDR3 protein: CASSFGGEEQYF
CDR3 DNA: TGCGCCAGCAGCTTCGGAGGCGAGGAGCAGTACTTC
D gene: -
clone size: -
J gene: TRBJ2-7
V gene: TRBV5-1

CDR3 protein: CASSLADPSTDTQYF
CDR3 DNA: TGCGCCAGCTCCCTAGCGGATCCTAGCACAGATACGCAGTATTTT
D gene: TRBD2
clone size: -
J gene: TRBJ2-3
V gene: TRBV5-1

CDR3 protein: CASSPTGPVNYGYTF
CDR3 DNA: TGTGCCAGCAGCCCTACAGGGCCCGTAAACTATGGCTACACCTTC
D gene: -
clone size: -
J gene: TRBJ1-2
V gene: TRBV5-4

CDR3 protein: CASSGDNHSEKLFF
CDR3 DNA: TGTGCCAGCAGTGGGGACAACCACAGTGAAAAACTGTTTTTT
D gene: -
clone size: -
J gene: TRBJ1-4
V gene: TRBV6-6

CDR3 protein: CASSAHTGATYNEQFF
CDR3 DNA: TGTGCCAGCAGCGCCCACACAGGGGCGACCTACAATGAGCAGTTCTTC
D gene: TRBD1
clone size: -
J gene: TRBJ2-1
V gene: TRBV9

CDR3 protein: CASSLRDRLTDTQYF
CDR3 DNA: TGTGCCAGCAGCTTAAGGGACAGGCTCACAGATACGCAGTATTTT
D gene: TRBD1
clone size: -
J gene: TRBJ2-3
V gene: TRBV7-9

CDR3 protein: CASTEGTGVLNEQFF
CDR3 DNA: TGTGCCAGTACCGAGGGGACAGGGGTATTGAATGAGCAGTTCTTC
D gene: TRBD1
clone size: -
J gene: TRBJ2-1
V gene: TRBV19

CDR3 protein: CASSSRDYSSYEQYF
CDR3 DNA: TGTGCCAGCAGTTCCCGAGACTATAGCTCCTACGAGCAGTACTTC
D gene: -
clone size: few
J gene: TRBJ2-7
V gene: TRBV6-5

CDR3 protein: CATSRDSRLAVQETQYF
CDR3 DNA: TGTGCCACCAGCAGAGATTCGCGACTAGCGGTCCAAGAGACCCAGTACTTC
D gene: TRBD2
clone size: -
J gene: TRBJ2-5
V gene: TRBV15

CDR3 protein: CASSEAFRYSTEAFF
CDR3 DNA: TGTGCCAGCAGTGAAGCTTTCCGGTATAGCACTGAAGCTTTCTTT
D gene: -
clone size: -
J gene: TRBJ1-1
V gene: TRBV6-1

CDR3 protein: CASSGGLSNQPQHF
CDR3 DNA: TGTGCCAGCAGTGGGGGGTTAAGCAATCAGCCCCAGCATTTT
D gene: -
clone size: -
J gene: TRBJ1-5
V gene: TRBV27

CDR3 protein: CASSILDGANVLTF
CDR3 DNA: TGTGCCAGCAGCATACTCGATGGGGCCAACGTCCTGACTTTC
D gene: -
clone size: -
J gene: TRBJ2-6
V gene: TRBV6-5

CDR3 protein: CASSRGTGAGTEAFF
CDR3 DNA: TGCGCCAGCAGCAGAGGGACAGGGGCGGGCACTGAAGCTTTCTTT
D gene: TRBD1
clone size: -
J gene: TRBJ1-1
V gene: TRBV5-1

CDR3 protein: CASSLELAGDIDNEQFF
CDR3 DNA: TGTGCCAGCAGCTTGGAACTAGCGGGGGATATAGACAATGAGCAGTTCTTC
D gene: TRBD2
clone size: -
J gene: TRBJ2-1
V gene: TRBV5-6

CDR3 protein: CASSTWDRGDNSPLHF
CDR3 DNA: TGTGCCAGCAGCACCTGGGACAGGGGAGATAATTCACCCCTCCACTTT
D gene: TRBD1
clone size: -
J gene: TRBJ1-6
V gene: TRBV11-2

CDR3 protein: CASSYGDRGNSPLHF
CDR3 DNA: TGTGCCAGCAGCTATGGGGACAGGGGTAATTCACCCCTCCACTTT
D gene: TRBD1
clone size: -
J gene: TRBJ1-6
V gene: TRBV11-1

CDR3 protein: CASSPTAGTGVSGANVLTF
CDR3 DNA: TGTGCCAGCAGTCCCACCGCCGGGACAGGGGTCTCTGGGGCCAACGTCCTGACTTTC
D gene: TRBD1
clone size: -
J gene: TRBJ2-6
V gene: TRBV27

CDR3 protein: CASSYRAGVSEAFF
CDR3 DNA: TGTGCCAGCAGTTACCGGGCGGGGGTGAGTGAAGCTTTCTTT
D gene: -
clone size: -
J gene: TRBJ1-1
V gene: TRBV6-5

CDR3 protein: CASSGGGPPGFF
CDR3 DNA: TGTGCCAGCAGCGGCGGGGGGCCCCCGGGGTTCTTC
D gene: TRBD2
clone size: -
J gene: TRBJ2-1
V gene: TRBV11-2

CDR3 protein: CASRPTSSLNNEQFF
CDR3 DNA: TGTGCCAGCAGACCGACTAGTTCCTTAAACAATGAGCAGTTCTTC
D gene: -
clone size: -
J gene: TRBJ2-1
V gene: TRBV27

CDR3 protein: CASSSEGQGSGELFF
CDR3 DNA: TGTGCCAGCAGTTCAGAGGGACAGGGGTCCGGGGAGCTGTTTTTT
D gene: TRBD1
clone size: -
J gene: TRBJ2-2
V gene: TRBV28